The TCR beta chain under discussion was sequenced for a study of T cell responses to AZD1222 COVID-19 vaccine. Study background: Combined were second doses at about 4 or about 12 weeks. Notes on the study in general: Every sample of the repertoires postdated the peak T cell response. At study baseline, merely six AZD1222 recipients were seropositive.

Sequencing used immunoSEQ multiplex PCR; TCRdb keeps in-frame clones, though not all of them. The table lists approximately 65,000 clones, more than 70% of them singletons, with 7.5% to 9.5% in the top ten. The V and J ends lost 5 bases and 6 bases respectively, with 20 bases between them. From germline, CDR1 is WSHSY and CDR2 SAAADI. The CDR3 spans 15 residues. Notes on this clone: As yet, its antigen is unknown.

The chain combines TRBV10-2 with TRBJ2-7; D not resolved. Sequences were derived from peripheral blood, sampled on day 0 of AZD1222 vaccination. The clonotype was recovered from an adult in good health. The chain's CDR3 is CASSPNESEGSEQYF. DNA for the CDR3: TGCGCCAGCAGTCCCAACGAGTCTGAAGGGTCCGAGCAGTACTTC.